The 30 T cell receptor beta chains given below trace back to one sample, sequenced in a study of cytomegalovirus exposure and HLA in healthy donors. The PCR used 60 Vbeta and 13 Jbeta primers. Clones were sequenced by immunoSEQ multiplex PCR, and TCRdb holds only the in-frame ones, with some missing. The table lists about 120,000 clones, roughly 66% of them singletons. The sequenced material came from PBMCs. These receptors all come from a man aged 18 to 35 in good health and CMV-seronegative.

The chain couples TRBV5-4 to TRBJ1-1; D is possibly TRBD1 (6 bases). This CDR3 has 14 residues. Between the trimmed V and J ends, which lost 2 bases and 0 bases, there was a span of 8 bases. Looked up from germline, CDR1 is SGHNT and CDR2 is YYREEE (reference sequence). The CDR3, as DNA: TGTGCCAGCAGCTTTGGGGGCATGAACACTGAAGCTTTCTTT. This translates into CASSFGGMNTEAFF.

In DNA, the CDR3 is TGTGCCAGCAGTTACTCGAGAGGCCAAAACTACGAGCAGTACTTC. Amino acids: CASSYSRGQNYEQYF. The chain uses TRBV6-5 and TRBJ2-7; unclear D gene. The CDR3 sequence is 15 residues long. V was clipped by 0 bases and J by 3 bases, with 12 bases between them. Germline CDR1 is MNHEY and CDR2 is SVGAGI.

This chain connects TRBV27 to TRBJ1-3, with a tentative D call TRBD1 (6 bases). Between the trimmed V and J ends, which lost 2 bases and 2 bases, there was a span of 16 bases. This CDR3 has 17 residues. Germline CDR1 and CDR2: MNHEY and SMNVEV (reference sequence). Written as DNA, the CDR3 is TGTGCCAGCAGTTTAAGGGCCCAGGGGCGCACTGGAAACACCATATATTTT. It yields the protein CASSLRAQGRTGNTIYF.

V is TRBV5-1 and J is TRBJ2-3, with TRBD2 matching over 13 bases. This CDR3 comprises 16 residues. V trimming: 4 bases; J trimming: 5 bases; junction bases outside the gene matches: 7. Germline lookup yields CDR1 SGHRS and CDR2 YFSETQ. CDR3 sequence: CASSPRLAGGGDTQYF. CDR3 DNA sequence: TGCGCCAGCAGCCCTAGACTAGCGGGAGGTGGAGATACGCAGTATTTT.

CDR3 bases: TGTGCCAGCATCAGGCAGCCCATCAACACTGAAGCTTTCTTT. This translates into CASIRQPINTEAFF. The chain links TRBV28 to TRBJ1-1; D remains unclear. Trimming left V 7 bases short and J 2 bases short, with 14 bases between. The CDR3 covers 14 residues. Germline-derived CDR1 and CDR2 are MDHEN and SYDVKM.

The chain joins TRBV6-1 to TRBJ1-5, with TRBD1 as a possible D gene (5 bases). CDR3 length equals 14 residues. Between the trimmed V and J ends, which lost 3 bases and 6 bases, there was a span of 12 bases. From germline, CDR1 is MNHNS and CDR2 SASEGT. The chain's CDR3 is CASSDRVGGQPQHF. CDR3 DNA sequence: TGTGCCAGCAGTGACAGGGTGGGCGGTCAGCCCCAGCATTTT.

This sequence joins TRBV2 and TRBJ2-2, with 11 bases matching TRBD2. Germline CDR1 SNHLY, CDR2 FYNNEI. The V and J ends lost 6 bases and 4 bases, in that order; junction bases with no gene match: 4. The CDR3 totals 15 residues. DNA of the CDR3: TGTGCCAGCAGCGAACTAGCGGGAGCCACCGGGGAGCTGTTTTTT. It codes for CASSELAGATGELFF.

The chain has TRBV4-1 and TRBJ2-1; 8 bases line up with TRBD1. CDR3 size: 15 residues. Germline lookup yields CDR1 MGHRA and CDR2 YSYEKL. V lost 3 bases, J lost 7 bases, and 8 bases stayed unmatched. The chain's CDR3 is CASSQVDRGGNEQFF. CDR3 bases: TGCGCCAGCAGCCAGGTAGACAGGGGTGGGAATGAGCAGTTCTTC.

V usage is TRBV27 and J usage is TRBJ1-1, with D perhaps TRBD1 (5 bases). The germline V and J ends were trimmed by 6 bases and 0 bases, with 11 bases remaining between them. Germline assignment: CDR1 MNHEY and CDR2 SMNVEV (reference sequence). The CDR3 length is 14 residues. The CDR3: CASRPQGLNTEAFF. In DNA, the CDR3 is TGTGCCAGCAGGCCCCAGGGCTTGAACACTGAAGCTTTCTTT.

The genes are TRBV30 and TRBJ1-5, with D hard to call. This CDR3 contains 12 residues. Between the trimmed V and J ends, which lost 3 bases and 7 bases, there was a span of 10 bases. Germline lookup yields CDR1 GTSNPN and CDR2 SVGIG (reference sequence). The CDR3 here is CAWSQELQPQHF. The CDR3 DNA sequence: TGTGCCTGGAGCCAGGAATTACAGCCCCAGCATTTT. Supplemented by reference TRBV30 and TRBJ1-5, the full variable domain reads SQTIHQWPATLVQPVGSPLSLECTVEGTSNPNLYWYRQAAGRGLQLLFYSVGIGQISSEVPQNLSASRPQDRQFILSSKKLLLSDSGFYLCAWSQELQPQHFGDGTRLSIL.

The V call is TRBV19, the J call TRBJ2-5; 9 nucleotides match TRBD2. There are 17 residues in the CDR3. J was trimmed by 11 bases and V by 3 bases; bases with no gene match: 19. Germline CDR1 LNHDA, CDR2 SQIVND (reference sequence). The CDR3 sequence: CASSIRGPGLAPIEQYF. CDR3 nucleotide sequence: TGTGCCAGTAGTATTCGGGGGCCGGGACTAGCTCCAATAGAGCAGTACTTC.

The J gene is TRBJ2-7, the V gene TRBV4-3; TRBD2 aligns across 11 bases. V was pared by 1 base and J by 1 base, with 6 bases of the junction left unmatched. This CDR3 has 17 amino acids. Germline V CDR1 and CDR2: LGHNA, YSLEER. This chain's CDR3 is CASSQGAGLAGSYEQYF. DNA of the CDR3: TGCGCCAGCAGCCAAGGGGCCGGACTAGCGGGTTCCTACGAGCAGTACTTC.

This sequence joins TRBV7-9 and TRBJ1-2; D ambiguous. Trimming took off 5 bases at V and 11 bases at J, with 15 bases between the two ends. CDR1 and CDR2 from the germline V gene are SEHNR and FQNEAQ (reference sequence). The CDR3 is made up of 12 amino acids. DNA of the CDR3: TGTGCCAGCAGCCCCCCGTCTCGCGGGTACACCTTC. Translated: CASSPPSRGYTF.

CDR3 in DNA: TGTGCCACCAGCAGAGTGGGAGCGGGGTCCACCTACAATGAGCAGTTCTTC. As protein: CATSRVGAGSTYNEQFF. J is TRBJ2-1 and V is TRBV15; 7 bases line up with TRBD2. The CDR3 contains 17 residues. Germline lookup yields CDR1 LNHNV and CDR2 YYDKDF (reference sequence). Unmatched junction bases numbered 8, after V lost 1 base and J lost 2 bases. Full variable domain (remainder filled in from reference TRBV15 and TRBJ2-1): DAMVIQNPRYQVTQFGKPVTLSCSQTLNHNVMYWYQQKSSQAPKLLFHYYDKDFNNEADTPDNFQSRRPNTSFCFLDIRSPGLGDTAMYLCATSRVGAGSTYNEQFFGPGTRLTVL.

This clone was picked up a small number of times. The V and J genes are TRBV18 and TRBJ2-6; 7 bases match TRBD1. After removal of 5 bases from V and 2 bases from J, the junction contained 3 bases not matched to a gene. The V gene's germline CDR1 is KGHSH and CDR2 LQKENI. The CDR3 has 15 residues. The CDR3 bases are TGTGCCAGCTCAGTCGACAGGGCTGGGGCCAACGTCCTGACTTTC. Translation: CASSVDRAGANVLTF.

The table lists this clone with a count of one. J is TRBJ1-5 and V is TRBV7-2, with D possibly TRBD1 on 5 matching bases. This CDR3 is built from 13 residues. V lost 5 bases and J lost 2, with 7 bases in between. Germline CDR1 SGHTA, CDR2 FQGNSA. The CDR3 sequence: CASSIRGNQPQHF. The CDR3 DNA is TGTGCCAGCAGCATCAGGGGCAATCAGCCCCAGCATTTT.

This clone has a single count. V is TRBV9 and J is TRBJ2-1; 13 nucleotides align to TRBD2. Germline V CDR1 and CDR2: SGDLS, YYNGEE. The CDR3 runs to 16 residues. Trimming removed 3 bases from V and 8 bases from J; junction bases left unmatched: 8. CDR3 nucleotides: TGTGCCAGCAGCGGAGGGACTAGCGGGATCGCGTATGAGCAGTTCTTC. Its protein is CASSGGTSGIAYEQFF.

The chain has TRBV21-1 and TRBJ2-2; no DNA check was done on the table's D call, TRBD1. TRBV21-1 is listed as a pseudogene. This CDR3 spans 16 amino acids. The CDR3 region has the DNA TGTGCCAGCAGCAAAGTTCGGACAGAGAACACCGGGGAGCTGTTTTTT. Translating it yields CASSKVRTENTGELFF.

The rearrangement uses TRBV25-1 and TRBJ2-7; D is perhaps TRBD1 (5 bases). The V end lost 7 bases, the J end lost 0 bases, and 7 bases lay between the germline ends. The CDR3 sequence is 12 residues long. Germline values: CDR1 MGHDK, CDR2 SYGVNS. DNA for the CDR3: TGTGCCAGCAAAACAGGCTCCTACGAGCAGTACTTC. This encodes CASKTGSYEQYF.

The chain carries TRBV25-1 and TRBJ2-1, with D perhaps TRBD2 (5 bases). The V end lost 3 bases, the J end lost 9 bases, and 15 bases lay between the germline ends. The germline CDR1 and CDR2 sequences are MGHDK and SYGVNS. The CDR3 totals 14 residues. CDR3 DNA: TGTGCCAGCAGTGATGCTCGTCCTAGCACTGAGCAGTTCTTC. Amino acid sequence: CASSDARPSTEQFF.

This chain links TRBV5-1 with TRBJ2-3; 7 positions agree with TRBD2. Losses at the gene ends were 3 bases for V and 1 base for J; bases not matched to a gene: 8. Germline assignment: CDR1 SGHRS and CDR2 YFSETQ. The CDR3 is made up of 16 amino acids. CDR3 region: CASSSRRDYGTDTQYF. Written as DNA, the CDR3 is TGCGCCAGCAGCTCCCGCCGGGACTACGGCACAGATACGCAGTATTTT. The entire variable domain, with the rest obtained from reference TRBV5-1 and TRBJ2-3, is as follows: KAGVTQTPRYLIKTRGQQVTLSCSPISGHRSVSWYQQTPGQGLQFLFEYFSETQRNKGNFPGRFSGRQFSNSRSEMNVSTLELGDSALYLCASSSRRDYGTDTQYFGPGTRLTVL.

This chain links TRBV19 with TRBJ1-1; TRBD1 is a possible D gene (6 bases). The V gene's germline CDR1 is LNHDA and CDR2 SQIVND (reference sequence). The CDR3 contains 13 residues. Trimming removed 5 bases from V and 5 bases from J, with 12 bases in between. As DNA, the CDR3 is TGTGCCAGTAGTTTAACAGGGAATACTGAAGCTTTCTTT. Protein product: CASSLTGNTEAFF.

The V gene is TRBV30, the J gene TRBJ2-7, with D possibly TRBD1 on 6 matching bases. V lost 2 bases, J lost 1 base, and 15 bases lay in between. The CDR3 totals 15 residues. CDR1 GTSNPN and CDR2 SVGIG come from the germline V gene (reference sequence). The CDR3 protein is CAWSPPGTPSYEQYF. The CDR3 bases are TGTGCCTGGAGTCCCCCCGGGACACCGTCCTACGAGCAGTACTTC.

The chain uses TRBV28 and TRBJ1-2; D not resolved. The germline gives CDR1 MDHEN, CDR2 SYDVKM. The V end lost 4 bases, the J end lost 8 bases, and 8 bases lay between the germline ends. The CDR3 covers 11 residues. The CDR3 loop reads CASSWNSGYTF. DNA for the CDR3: TGTGCCAGCAGTTGGAACAGCGGCTACACCTTC.

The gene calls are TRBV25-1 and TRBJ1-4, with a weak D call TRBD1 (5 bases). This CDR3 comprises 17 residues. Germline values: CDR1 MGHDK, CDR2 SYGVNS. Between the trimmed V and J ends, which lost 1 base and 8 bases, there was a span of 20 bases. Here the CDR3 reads CASSEWVGSGSVEKLFF. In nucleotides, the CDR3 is TGTGCCAGCAGTGAATGGGTAGGGTCAGGGTCTGTAGAAAAACTGTTTTTT. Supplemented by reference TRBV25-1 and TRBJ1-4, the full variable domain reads EADIYQTPRYLVIGTGKKITLECSQTMGHDKMYWYQQDPGMELHLIHYSYGVNSTEKGDLSSESTVSRIRTEHFPLTLESARPSHTSQYLCASSEWVGSGSVEKLFFGSGTQLSVL.

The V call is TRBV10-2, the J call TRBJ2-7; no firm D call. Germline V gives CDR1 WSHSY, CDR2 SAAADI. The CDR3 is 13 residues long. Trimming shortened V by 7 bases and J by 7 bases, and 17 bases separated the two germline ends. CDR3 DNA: TGCGCCAGCACGGAGACCCCCCCTGGGGAGCAGTACTTC. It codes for CASTETPPGEQYF.

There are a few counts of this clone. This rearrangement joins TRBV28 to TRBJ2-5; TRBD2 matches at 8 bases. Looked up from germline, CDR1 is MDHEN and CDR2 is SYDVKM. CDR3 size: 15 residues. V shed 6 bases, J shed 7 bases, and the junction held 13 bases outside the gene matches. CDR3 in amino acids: CASSPRGGLGGTQYF. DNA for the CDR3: TGTGCCAGCAGCCCCCGGGGGGGGCTGGGGGGGACCCAGTACTTC.

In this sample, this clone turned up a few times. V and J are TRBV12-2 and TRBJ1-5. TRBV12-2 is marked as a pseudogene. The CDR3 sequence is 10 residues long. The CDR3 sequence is CASRLSAQHF. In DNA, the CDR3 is TGTGCAAGTCGCTTGAGTGCCCAGCATTTT.

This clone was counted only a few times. Here the CDR3 DNA reads TGTGCCAGCGCGGGACAGGGGTCCTACGAGCAGTACTTC. Encoded protein: CASAGQGSYEQYF. The chain carries TRBV2 and TRBJ2-7, with 10 bases fitting TRBD1. The junction had 2 bases not matched to a gene; V was cut back by 8 bases and J by 1 base. CDR3 length: 13 residues. The V gene's germline CDR1 is SNHLY and CDR2 FYNNEI.

CDR3 protein: CASSSNAGTTSTDTQYF. CDR3 in DNA: TGTGCCAGCAGCTCCAACGCCGGGACAACTAGCACAGATACGCAGTATTTT. The V and J genes are TRBV7-8 and TRBJ2-3; perhaps TRBD1 as D (6 bases). CDR3 size: 17 residues. The V end lost 4 bases, the J end lost 0 bases, and 17 bases lay between the germline ends. Germline CDR1 is SGHVS and CDR2 is FQNEAQ.